This TCR beta chain was sequenced for a study of prognosis after radiotherapy for stage I lung cancer. Study-level results: There was no determination made of whether the expanded TCR clones were tumor-specific. The number of unique TCR clones went down after stereotactic body radiation therapy, with a median of roughly 10,000 versus 7,000.

Researchers used two-round multiplex PCR to amplify TCR beta CDR3 starting from genomic DNA. It was primers specific to each TRBV and TRBJ gene that first-round PCR used. TCRdb called the multiplex PCR reads again in MiXCR, with one record for every CDR3 protein. This table holds approximately 35,000 distinct CDR3 sequences, approximately 32% found once. The CDR3 is 14 amino acids. Per the germline V gene, CDR1 is SGHTA and CDR2 is FQGNSA. The sample holds many counts of this clonotype. As yet, its antigen is unknown. A much larger clone lies a single base off, so this may be a read error. Two time points each involved a draw of 4.5 to 7.5 milliliters of peripheral blood.

The material was PBMCs, obtained before or after stereotactic body radiation therapy (not recorded which). The chain employs TRBV7-2 and TRBJ2-5; maybe TRBD1 (5 bases). The receptor comes from a donor over 45 with non-small cell lung cancer. The CDR3 DNA reads as TGTGCCAGCAGCTCCTACAGGTTAAAAGAGGCCCAGTACTTC. This gives the protein CASSSYRLKEAQYF.